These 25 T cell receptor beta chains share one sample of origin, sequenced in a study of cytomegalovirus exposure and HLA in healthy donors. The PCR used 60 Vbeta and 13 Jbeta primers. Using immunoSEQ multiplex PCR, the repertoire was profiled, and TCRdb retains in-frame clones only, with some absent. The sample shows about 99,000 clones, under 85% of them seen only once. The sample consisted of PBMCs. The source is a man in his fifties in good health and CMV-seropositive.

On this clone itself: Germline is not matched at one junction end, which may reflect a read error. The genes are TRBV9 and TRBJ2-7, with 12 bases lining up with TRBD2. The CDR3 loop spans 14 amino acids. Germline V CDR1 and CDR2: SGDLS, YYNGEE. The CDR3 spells CVSSPRLAGDEQYF. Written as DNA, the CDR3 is TGTGTCAGCAGCCCCCGACTAGCGGGAGACGAGCAGTACTTC.

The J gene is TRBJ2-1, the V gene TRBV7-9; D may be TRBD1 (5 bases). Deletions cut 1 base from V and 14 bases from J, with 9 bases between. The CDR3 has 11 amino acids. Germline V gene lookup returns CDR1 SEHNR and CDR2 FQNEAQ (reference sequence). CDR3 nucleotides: TGTGCCAGCAGCTTAGAAGGGGATGAGTTCTTC. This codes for CASSLEGDEFF.

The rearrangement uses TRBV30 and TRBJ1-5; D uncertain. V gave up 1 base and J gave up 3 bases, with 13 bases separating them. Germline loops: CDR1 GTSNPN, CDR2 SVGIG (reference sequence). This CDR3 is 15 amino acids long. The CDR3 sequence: CAWSAAGRDNQPQHF. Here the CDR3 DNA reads TGTGCCTGGAGTGCCGCGGGCAGAGACAATCAGCCCCAGCATTTT. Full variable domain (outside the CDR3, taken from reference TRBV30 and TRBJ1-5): SQTIHQWPATLVQPVGSPLSLECTVEGTSNPNLYWYRQAAGRGLQLLFYSVGIGQISSEVPQNLSASRPQDRQFILSSKKLLLSDSGFYLCAWSAAGRDNQPQHFGDGTRLSIL.

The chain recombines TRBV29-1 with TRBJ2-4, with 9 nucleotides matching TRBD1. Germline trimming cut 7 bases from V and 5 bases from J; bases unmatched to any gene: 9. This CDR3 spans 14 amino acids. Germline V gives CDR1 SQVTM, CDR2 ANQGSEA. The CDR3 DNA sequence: TGCAGCGGGACCGGAAGGACAGGGGAAAACATTCAGTACTTC. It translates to CSGTGRTGENIQYF.

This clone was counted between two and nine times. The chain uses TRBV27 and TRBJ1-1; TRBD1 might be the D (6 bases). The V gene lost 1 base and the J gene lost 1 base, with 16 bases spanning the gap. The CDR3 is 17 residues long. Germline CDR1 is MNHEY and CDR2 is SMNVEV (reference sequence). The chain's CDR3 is CASSLWHPGQRNTEAFF. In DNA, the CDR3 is TGTGCCAGCAGTTTATGGCACCCCGGACAGCGGAACACTGAAGCTTTCTTT.

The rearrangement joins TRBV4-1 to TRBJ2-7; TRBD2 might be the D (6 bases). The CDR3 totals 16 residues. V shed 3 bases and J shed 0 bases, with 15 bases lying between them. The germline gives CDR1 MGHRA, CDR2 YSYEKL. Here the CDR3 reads CASSHPVPGDSYEQYF. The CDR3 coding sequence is TGCGCCAGCAGCCATCCAGTCCCGGGGGACTCCTACGAGCAGTACTTC.

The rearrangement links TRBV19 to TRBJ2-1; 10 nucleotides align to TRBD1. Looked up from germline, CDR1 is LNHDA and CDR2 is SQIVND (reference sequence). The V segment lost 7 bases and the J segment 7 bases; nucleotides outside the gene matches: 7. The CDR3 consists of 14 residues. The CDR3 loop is CASKDRDRGNEQFF. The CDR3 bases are TGTGCCAGTAAAGACCGGGACAGGGGTAATGAGCAGTTCTTC. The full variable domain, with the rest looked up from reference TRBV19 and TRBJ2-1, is DGGITQSPKYLFRKEGQNVTLSCEQNLNHDAMYWYRQDPGQGLRLIYYSQIVNDFQKGDIAEGYSVSREKKESFPLTVTSAQKNPTAFYLCASKDRDRGNEQFFGPGTRLTVL.

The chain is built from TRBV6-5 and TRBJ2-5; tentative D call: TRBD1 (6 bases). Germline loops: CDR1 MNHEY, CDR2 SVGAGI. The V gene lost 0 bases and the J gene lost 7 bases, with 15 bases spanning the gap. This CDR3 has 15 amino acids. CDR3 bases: TGTGCCAGCAGTTACTCGAGTCCAGGGGCTGGGACCCAGTACTTC. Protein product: CASSYSSPGAGTQYF.

The CDR3 protein is CASSGTGGGEKLFF. The DNA for the CDR3 is TGTGCCAGCAGCGGGACAGGGGGGGGCGAAAAACTGTTTTTT. The chain couples TRBV7-9 to TRBJ1-4; 11 bases fit TRBD1. The CDR3 is made up of 14 amino acids. J gave up 8 bases and V 5 bases, and 4 bases lay outside the gene matches. Per the germline V gene, CDR1 is SEHNR and CDR2 is FQNEAQ (reference sequence).

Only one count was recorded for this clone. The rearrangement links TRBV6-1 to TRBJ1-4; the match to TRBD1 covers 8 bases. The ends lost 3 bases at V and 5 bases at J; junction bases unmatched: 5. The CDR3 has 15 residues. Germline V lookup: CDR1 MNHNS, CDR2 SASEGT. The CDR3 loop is CASSDFRDRNEKLFF. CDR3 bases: TGTGCCAGCAGTGATTTCCGGGACAGGAATGAAAAACTGTTTTTT.

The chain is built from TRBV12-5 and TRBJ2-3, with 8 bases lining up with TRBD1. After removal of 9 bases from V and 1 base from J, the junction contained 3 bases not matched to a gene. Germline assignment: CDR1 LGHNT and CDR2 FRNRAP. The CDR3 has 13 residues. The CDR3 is CASRGLGTDTQYF. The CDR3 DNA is TGTGCTAGCAGGGGGCTCGGCACAGATACGCAGTATTTT. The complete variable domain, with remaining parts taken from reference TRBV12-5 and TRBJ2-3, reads DARVTQTPRHKVTEMGQEVTMRCQPILGHNTVFWYRQTMMQGLELLAYFRNRAPLDDSGMPKDRFSAEMPDATLATLKIQPSEPRDSAVYFCASRGLGTDTQYFGPGTRLTVL.

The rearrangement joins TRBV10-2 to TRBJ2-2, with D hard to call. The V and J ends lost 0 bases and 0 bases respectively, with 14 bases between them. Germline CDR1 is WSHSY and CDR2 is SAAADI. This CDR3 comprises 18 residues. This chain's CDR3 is CASSESRLVRANTGELFF. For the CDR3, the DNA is TGCGCCAGCAGTGAGTCGCGGCTCGTTCGGGCGAACACCGGGGAGCTGTTTTTT.

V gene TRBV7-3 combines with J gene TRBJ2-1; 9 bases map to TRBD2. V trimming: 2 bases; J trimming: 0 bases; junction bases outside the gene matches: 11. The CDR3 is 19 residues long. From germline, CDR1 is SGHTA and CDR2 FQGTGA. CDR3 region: CASSLQAGGLLSSYNEQFF. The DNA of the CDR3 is TGTGCCAGCAGCTTACAAGCGGGAGGCTTACTGAGCTCCTACAATGAGCAGTTCTTC.

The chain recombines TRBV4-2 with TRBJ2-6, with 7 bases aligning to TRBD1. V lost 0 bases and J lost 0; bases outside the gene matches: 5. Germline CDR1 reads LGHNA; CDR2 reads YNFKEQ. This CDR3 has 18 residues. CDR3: CASSQEDRRISGANVLTF. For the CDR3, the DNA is TGTGCCAGCAGCCAAGAGGACAGGAGAATCTCTGGGGCCAACGTCCTGACTTTC.

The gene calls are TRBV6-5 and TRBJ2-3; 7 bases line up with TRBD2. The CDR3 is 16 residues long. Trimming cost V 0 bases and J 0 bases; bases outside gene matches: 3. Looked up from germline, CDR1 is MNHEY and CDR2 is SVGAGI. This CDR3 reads CASSYSRRESTDTQYF. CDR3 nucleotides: TGTGCCAGCAGTTACTCGAGGCGGGAGAGCACAGATACGCAGTATTTT.

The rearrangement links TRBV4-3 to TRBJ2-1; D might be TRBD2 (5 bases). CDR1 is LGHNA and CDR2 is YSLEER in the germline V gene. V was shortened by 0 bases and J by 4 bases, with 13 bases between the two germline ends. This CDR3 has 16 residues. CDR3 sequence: CASSQDPPGGYNEQFF. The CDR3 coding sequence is TGCGCCAGCAGCCAAGACCCCCCAGGAGGATACAATGAGCAGTTCTTC.

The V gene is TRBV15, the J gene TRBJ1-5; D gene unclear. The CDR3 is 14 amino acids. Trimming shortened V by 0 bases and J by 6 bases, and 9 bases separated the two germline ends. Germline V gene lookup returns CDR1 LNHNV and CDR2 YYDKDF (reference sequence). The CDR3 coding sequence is TGTGCCACCAGCAGAGACACAGCCAGTCAGCCCCAGCATTTT. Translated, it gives CATSRDTASQPQHF. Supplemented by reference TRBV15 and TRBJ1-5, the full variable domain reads DAMVIQNPRYQVTQFGKPVTLSCSQTLNHNVMYWYQQKSSQAPKLLFHYYDKDFNNEADTPDNFQSRRPNTSFCFLDIRSPGLGDTAMYLCATSRDTASQPQHFGDGTRLSIL.

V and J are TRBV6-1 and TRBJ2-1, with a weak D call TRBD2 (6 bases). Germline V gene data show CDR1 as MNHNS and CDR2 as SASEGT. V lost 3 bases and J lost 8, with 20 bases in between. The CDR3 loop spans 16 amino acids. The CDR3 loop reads CASSDLSGGLGDEQFF. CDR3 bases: TGTGCCAGCAGTGACCTTAGCGGCGGGCTTGGGGATGAGCAGTTCTTC.

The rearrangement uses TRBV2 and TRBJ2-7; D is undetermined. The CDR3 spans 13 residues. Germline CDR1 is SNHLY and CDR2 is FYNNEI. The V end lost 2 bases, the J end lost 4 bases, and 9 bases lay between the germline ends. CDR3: CASSEWSQYEQYF. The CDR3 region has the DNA TGTGCCAGCAGTGAATGGTCACAGTACGAGCAGTACTTC.

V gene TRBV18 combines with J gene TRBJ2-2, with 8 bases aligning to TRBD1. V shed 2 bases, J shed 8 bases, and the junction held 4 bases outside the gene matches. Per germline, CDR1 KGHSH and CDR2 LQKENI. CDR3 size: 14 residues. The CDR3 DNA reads TGTGCCAGCTCACCAGGACAGGGTAGAGGGGAGCTGTTTTTT. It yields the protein CASSPGQGRGELFF. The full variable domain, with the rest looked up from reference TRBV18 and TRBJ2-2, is NAGVMQNPRHLVRRRGQEARLRCSPMKGHSHVYWYRQLPEEGLKFMVYLQKENIIDESGMPKERFSAEFPKEGPSILRIQQVVRGDSAAYFCASSPGQGRGELFFGEGSRLTVL.

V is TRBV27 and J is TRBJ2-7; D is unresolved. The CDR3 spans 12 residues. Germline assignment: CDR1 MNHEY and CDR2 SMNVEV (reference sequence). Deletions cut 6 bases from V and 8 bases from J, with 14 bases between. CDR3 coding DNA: TGTGCCAGCAGCACCCCCGCCGAGAAGCAGTACTTC. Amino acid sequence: CASSTPAEKQYF.

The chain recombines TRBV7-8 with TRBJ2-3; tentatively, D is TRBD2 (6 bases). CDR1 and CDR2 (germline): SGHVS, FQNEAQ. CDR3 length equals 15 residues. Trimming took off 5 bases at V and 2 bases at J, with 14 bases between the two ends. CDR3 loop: CASSKLATITDTQYF. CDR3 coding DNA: TGTGCCAGCAGCAAACTAGCCACAATCACAGATACGCAGTATTTT.

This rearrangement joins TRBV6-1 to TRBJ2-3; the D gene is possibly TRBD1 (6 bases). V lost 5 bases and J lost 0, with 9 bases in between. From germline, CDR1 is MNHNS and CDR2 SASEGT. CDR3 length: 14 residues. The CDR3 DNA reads TGTGCCAGCAGTCCAGACAGGAGCACAGATACGCAGTATTTT. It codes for CASSPDRSTDTQYF.

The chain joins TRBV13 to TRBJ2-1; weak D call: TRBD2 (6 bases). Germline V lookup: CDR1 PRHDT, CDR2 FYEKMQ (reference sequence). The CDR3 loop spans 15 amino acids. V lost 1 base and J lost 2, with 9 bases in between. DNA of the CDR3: TGTGCCAGCAGCTTAGACGGCGGGGCCTACAATGAGCAGTTCTTC. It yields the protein CASSLDGGAYNEQFF.

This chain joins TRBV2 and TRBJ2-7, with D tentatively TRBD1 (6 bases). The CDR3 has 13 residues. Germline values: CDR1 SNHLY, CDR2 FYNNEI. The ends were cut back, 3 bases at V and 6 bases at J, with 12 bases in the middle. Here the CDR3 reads CASSDPGEGEQYF. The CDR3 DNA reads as TGTGCCAGCAGTGATCCAGGGGAAGGCGAGCAGTACTTC.